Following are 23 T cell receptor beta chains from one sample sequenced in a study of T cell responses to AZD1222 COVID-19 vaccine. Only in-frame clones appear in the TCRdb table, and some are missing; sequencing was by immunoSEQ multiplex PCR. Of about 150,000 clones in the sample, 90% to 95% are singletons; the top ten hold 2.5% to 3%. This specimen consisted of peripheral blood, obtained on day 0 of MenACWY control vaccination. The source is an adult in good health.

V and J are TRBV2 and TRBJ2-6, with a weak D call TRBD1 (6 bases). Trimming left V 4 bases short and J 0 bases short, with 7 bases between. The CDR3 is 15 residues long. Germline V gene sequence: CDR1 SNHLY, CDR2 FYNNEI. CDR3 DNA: TGTGCCAGCAGTGCAGGGGACTCTGGGGCCAACGTCCTGACTTTC. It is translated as CASSAGDSGANVLTF. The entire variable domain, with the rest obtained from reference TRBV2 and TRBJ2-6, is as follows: EPEVTQTPSHQVTQMGQEVILRCVPISNHLYFYWYRQILGQKVEFLVSFYNNEISEKSEIFDDQFSVERPDGSNFTLKIRSTKLEDSAMYFCASSAGDSGANVLTFGAGSRLTVL.

CDR3 loop: CASTFRENTEAFF. As DNA, the CDR3 is TGTGCCAGCACCTTCCGGGAGAACACTGAAGCTTTCTTT. This chain uses TRBV12-3 or TRBV12-4 with TRBJ1-1; D gene unclear. With 7 bases removed from V and 1 base from J, the gap between germline ends came to 10 bases. This CDR3 comprises 13 residues.

CDR3 residues: CASSDSQYGYTF. CDR3 nucleotide sequence: TGTGCCAGCAGTGACAGTCAGTATGGCTACACCTTC. V gene TRBV28 combines with J gene TRBJ1-2; weak D call: TRBD1 (5 bases). CDR3 length: 12 residues. The V end lost 5 bases, the J end lost 5 bases, and 9 bases lay between the germline ends. Germline CDR1 reads MDHEN; CDR2 reads SYDVKM.

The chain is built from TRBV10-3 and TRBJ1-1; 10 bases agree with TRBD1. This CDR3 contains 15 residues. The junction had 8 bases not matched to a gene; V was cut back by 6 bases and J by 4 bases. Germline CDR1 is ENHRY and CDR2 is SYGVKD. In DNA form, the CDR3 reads TGTGCCATCAGCAAAGCCGGACAGGGGGTCACTGAAGCTTTCTTT. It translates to CAISKAGQGVTEAFF.

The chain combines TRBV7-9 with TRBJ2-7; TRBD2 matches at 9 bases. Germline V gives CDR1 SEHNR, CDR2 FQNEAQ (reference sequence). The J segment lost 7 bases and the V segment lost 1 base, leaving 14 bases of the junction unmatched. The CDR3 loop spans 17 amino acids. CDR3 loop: CASSLGGSGGLPSEQYF. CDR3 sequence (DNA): TGTGCCAGCAGCTTAGGGGGTAGCGGGGGACTCCCTTCAGAGCAGTACTTC.

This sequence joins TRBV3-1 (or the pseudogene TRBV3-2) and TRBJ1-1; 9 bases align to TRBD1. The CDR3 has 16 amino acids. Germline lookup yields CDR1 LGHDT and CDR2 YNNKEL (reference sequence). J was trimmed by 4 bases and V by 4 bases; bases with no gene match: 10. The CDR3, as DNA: TGTGCCAGCAGCCCTACCGGGACAGGGAAGGGCACTGAAGCTTTCTTT. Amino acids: CASSPTGTGKGTEAFF.

The CDR3 region has the DNA TGTGCCAGCAGTCCCGGGACAGAGAACACTGAAGCTTTCTTT. Protein sequence: CASSPGTENTEAFF. The chain combines TRBV27 with TRBJ1-1, with 7 bases matching TRBD1. Per the germline V gene, CDR1 is MNHEY and CDR2 is SMNVEV (reference sequence). The CDR3 sequence is 14 residues long. J was trimmed by 1 base and V by 5 bases; bases with no gene match: 4.

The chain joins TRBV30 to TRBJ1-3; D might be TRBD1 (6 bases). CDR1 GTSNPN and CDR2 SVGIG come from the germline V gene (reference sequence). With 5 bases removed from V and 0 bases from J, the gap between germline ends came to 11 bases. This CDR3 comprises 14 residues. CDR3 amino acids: CAWGKGGSGNTIYF. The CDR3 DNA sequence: TGTGCCTGGGGGAAAGGGGGCTCTGGAAACACCATATATTTT. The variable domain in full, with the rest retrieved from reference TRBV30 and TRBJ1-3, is SQTIHQWPATLVQPVGSPLSLECTVEGTSNPNLYWYRQAAGRGLQLLFYSVGIGQISSEVPQNLSASRPQDRQFILSSKKLLLSDSGFYLCAWGKGGSGNTIYFGEGSWLTVV.

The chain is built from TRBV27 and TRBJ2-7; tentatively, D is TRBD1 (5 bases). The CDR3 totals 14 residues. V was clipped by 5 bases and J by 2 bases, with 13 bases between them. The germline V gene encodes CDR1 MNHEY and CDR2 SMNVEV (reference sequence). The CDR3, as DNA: TGTGCCAGCAGTACAGGTGACCGGACCTACGAGCAGTACTTC. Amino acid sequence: CASSTGDRTYEQYF.

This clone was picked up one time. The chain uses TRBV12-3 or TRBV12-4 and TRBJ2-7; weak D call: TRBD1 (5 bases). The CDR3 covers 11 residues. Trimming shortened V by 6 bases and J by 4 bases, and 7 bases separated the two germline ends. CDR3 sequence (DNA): TGTGCCAGCAGGCGACAGTACGAGCAGTACTTC. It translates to CASRRQYEQYF.

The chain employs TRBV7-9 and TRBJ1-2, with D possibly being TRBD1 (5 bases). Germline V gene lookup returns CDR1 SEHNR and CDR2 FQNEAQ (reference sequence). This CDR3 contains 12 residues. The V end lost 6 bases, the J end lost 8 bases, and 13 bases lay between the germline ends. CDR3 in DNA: TGTGCCAGCAGTTGGGGGACCGACGGCTACACCTTC. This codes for CASSWGTDGYTF. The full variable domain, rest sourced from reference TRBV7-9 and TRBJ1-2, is DTGVSQNPRHKITKRGQNVTFRCDPISEHNRLYWYRQTLGQGPEFLTYFQNEAQLEKSRLLSDRFSAERPKGSFSTLEIQRTEQGDSAMYLCASSWGTDGYTFGSGTRLTVV.

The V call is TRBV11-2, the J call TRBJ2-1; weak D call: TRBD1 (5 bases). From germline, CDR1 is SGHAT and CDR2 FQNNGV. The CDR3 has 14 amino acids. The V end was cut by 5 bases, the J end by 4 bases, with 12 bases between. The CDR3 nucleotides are TGTGCCAGCAGCCCCCTGACAGATTACAATGAGCAGTTCTTC. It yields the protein CASSPLTDYNEQFF.

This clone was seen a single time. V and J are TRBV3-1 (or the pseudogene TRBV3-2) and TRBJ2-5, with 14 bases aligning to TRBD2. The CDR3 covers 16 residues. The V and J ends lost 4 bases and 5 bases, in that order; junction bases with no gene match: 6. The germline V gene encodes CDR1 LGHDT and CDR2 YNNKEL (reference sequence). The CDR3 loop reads CASSLGTSGSSETQYF. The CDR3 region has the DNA TGTGCCAGCAGCCTTGGGACTAGCGGGAGTAGTGAGACCCAGTACTTC.

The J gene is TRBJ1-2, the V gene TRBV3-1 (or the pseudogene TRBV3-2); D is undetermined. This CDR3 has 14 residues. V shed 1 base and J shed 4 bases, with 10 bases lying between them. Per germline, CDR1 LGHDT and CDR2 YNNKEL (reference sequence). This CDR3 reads CASSQGGGRYGYTF. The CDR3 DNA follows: TGTGCCAGCAGCCAAGGGGGTGGACGCTATGGCTACACCTTC.

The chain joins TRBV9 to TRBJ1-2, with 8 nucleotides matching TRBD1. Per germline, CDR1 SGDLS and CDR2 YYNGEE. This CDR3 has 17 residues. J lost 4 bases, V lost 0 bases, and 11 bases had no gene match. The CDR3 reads CASSVVSGTGLGYGYTF. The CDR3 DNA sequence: TGTGCCAGCAGCGTAGTCTCAGGGACAGGACTTGGCTATGGCTACACCTTC.

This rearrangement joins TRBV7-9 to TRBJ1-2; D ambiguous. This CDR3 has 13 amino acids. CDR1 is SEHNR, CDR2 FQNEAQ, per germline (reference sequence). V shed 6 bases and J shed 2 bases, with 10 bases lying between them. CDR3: CASRTPGNYGYTF. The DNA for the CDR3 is TGTGCCAGCAGGACCCCCGGGAACTATGGCTACACCTTC. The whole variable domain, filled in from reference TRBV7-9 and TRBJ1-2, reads DTGVSQNPRHKITKRGQNVTFRCDPISEHNRLYWYRQTLGQGPEFLTYFQNEAQLEKSRLLSDRFSAERPKGSFSTLEIQRTEQGDSAMYLCASRTPGNYGYTFGSGTRLTVV.

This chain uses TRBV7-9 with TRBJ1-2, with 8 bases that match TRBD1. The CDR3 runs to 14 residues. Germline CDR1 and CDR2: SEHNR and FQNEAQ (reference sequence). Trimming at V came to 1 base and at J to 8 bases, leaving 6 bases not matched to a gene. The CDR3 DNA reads TGTGCCAGCAGCTTAGGCGGACAGGGAAAAGGCTACACCTTC. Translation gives CASSLGGQGKGYTF. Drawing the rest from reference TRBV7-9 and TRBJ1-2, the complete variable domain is DTGVSQNPRHKITKRGQNVTFRCDPISEHNRLYWYRQTLGQGPEFLTYFQNEAQLEKSRLLSDRFSAERPKGSFSTLEIQRTEQGDSAMYLCASSLGGQGKGYTFGSGTRLTVV.

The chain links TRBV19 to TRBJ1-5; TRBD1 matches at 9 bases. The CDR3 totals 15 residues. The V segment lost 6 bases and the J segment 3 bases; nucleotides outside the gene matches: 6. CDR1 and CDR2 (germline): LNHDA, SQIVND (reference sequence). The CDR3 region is CASRRRQGDNQPQHF. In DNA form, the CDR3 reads TGTGCCAGTAGAAGGCGACAGGGGGACAATCAGCCCCAGCATTTT.

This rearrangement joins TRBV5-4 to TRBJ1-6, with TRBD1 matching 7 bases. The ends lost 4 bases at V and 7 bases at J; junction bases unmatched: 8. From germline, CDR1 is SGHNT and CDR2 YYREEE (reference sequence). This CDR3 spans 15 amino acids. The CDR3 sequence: CASSEAAGGNSPLHF. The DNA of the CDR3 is TGTGCCAGCAGCGAGGCGGCAGGGGGGAATTCACCCCTCCACTTT.

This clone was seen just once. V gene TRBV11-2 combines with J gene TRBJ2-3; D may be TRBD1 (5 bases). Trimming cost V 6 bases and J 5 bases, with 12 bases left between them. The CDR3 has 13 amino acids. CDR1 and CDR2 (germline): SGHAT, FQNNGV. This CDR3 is CASRETAGDTQYF. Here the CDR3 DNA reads TGTGCCAGCAGGGAGACAGCCGGAGATACGCAGTATTTT.

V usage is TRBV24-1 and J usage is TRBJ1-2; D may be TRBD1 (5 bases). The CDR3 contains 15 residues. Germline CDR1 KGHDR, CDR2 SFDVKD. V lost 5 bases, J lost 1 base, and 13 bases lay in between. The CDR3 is CATSAAGTVNYGYTF. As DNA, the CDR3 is TGTGCCACCAGTGCCGCAGGGACGGTTAACTATGGCTACACCTTC.

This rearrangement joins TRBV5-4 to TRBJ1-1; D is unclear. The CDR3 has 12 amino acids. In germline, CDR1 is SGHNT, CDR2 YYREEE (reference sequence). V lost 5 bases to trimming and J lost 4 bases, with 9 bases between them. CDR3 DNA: TGTGCCAGCAGTGGCAGGTCCACTGAAGCTTTCTTT. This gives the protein CASSGRSTEAFF.

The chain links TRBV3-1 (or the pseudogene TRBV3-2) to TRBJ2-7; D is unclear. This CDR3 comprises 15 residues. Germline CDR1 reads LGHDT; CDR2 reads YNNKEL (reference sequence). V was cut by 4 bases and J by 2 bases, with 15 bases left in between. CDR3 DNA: TGTGCCAGCAGCCGTGCCCCTAAGGGCACCTACGAGCAGTACTTC. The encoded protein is CASSRAPKGTYEQYF.